This T cell receptor (beta chain) was captured by sequencing in a study of identical twins. Findings and limits, study-wide: The more abundant beta clonotypes in cord blood had fewer insertions, and memory repertoires did not show this. The degree of excess twin sharing was weaker in beta out-of-frame sequences.

TCRdb redid the calling of the 5' RACE reads with MiXCR, one entry per CDR3 protein. The profile covers 1,800,000 or so distinct CDR3 sequences, with under 35% appearing a single time and 0.25% to 0.3% taken by the ten largest. Germline V lookup: CDR1 MNHNY, CDR2 SVGAGI (reference sequence). Trimming took off 0 bases at V and 5 bases at J, with 7 bases between the two ends. CDR3 size: 14 residues. This clonotype appeared many times. Antigen: not known. The V call is TRBV6-6, the J call TRBJ1-4, with D uncertain. The sequencing input was cord blood. This clonotype originated in a newborn girl in good health. CDR3 coding DNA: TGTGCCAGCAGTTACTCGAAACCCAATGAAAAACTGTTTTTT. Its translation: CASSYSKPNEKLFF.